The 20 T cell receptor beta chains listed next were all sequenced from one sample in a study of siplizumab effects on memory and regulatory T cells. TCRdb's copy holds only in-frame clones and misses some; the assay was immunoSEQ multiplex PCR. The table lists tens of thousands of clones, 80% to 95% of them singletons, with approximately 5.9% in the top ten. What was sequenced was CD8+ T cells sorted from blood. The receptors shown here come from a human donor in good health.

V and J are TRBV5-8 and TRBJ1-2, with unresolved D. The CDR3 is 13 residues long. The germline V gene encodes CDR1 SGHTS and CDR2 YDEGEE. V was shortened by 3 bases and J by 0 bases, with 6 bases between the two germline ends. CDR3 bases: TGTGCCAGCAGCTCCGCACCTAACTATGGCTACACCTTC. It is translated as CASSSAPNYGYTF.

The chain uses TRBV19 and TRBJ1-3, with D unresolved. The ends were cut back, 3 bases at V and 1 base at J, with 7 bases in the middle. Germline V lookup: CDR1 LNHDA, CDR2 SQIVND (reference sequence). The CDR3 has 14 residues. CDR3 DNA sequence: TGTGCCAGTAGTATTTCCGGATCTGGAAACACCATATATTTT. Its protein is CASSISGSGNTIYF.

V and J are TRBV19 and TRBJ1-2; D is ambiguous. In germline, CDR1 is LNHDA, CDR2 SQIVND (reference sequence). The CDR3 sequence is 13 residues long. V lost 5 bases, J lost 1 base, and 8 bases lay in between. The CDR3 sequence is CASSLWDNYGYTF. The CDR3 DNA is TGTGCCAGTAGTCTTTGGGATAACTATGGCTACACCTTC.

CDR3: CASRLTSGNYNEQFF. The CDR3, as DNA: TGTGCCAGTAGACTGACTAGCGGAAACTACAATGAGCAGTTCTTC. This chain connects TRBV19 to TRBJ2-1, with 9 bases identical to TRBD2. Germline V gives CDR1 LNHDA, CDR2 SQIVND (reference sequence). The CDR3 is 15 residues long. With 6 bases clipped from V and 3 bases from J, the junction kept 6 bases outside the gene matches.

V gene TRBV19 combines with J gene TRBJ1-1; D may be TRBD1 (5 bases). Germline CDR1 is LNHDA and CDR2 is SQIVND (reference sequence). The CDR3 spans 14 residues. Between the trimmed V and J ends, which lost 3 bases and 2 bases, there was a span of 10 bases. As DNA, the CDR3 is TGTGCCAGTAGTATTTCAGGGCTCAACACTGAAGCTTTCTTT. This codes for CASSISGLNTEAFF.

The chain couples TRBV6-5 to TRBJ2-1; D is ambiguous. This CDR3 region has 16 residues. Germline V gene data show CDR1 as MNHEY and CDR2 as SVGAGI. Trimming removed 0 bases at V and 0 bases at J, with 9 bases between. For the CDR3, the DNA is TGTGCCAGCAGTTACTCGTGGGCCAGCTCCTACAATGAGCAGTTCTTC. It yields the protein CASSYSWASSYNEQFF.

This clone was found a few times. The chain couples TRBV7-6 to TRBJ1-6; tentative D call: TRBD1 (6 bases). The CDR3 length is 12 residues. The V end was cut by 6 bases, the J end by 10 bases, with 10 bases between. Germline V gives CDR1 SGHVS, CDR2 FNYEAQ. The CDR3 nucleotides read TGTGCCAGCAGTTTACAGGGCTCACCCCTCCACTTT. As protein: CASSLQGSPLHF.

The CDR3 region has the DNA TGCGCCAGCAGTCCAAGCGGTACAGATACGCAGTATTTT. It is translated as CASSPSGTDTQYF. The chain links TRBV5-1 to TRBJ2-3, with D maybe TRBD2 (5 bases). Per germline, CDR1 SGHRS and CDR2 YFSETQ. CDR3 length: 13 amino acids. V lost 5 bases to trimming and J lost 3 bases, with 10 bases between them.

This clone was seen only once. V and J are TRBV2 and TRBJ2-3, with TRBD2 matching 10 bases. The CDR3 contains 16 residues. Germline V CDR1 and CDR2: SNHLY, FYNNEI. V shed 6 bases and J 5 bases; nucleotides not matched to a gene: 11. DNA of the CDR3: TGTGCCAGCAGCCCAACCCTAGCGGGAGCGGGAGATACGCAGTATTTT. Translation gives CASSPTLAGAGDTQYF.

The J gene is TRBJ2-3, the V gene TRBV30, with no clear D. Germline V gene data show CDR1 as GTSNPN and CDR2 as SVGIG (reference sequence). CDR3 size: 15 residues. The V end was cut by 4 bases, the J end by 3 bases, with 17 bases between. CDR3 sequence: CAWNPTPVGTDTQYF. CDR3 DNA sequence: TGTGCCTGGAACCCGACCCCGGTGGGGACAGATACGCAGTATTTT.

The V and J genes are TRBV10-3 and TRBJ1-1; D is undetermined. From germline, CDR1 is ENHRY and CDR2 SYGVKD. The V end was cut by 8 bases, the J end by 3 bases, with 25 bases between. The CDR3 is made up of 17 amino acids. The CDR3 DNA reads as TGTGCCATCTCACCCGAGCCAGGCGGAGATTCGGACACTGAAGCTTTCTTT. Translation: CAISPEPGGDSDTEAFF.

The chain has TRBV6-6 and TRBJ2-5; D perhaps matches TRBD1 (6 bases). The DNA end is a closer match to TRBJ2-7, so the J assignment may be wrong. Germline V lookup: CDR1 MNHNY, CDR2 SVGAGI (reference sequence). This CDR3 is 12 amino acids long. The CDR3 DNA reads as TGTGCCGGGGGCTACCATTCCTACGAGCAGTACTTC. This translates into CAGGYHSYEQYF.

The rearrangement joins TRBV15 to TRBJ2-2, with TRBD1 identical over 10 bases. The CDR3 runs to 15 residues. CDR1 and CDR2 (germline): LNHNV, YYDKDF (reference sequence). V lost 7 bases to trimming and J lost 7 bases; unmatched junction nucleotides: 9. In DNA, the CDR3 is TGTGCCACCAACCCGGGGGACAGGGGAGACGGGGAGCTGTTTTTT. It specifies CATNPGDRGDGELFF.

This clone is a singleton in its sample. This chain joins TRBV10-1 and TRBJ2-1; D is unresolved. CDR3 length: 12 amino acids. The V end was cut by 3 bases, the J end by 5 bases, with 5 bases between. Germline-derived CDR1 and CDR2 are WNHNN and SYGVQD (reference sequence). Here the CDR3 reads CASSEGDNEQFF. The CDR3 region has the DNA TGCGCCAGCAGTGAAGGAGACAATGAGCAGTTCTTC.

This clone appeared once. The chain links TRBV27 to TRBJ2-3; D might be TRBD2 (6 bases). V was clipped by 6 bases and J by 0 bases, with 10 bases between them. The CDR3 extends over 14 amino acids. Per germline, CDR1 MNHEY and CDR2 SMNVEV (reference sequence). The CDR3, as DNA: TGTGCCAGCAGGAAGGACTACAGCACAGATACGCAGTATTTT. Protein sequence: CASRKDYSTDTQYF.

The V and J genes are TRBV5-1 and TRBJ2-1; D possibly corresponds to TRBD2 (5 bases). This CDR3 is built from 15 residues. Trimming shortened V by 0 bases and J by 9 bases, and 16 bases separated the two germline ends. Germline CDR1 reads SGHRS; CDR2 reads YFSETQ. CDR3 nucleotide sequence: TGCGCCAGCAGCTTGGAGTCAGCGGCAGTAGGTGAGCAGTTCTTC. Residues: CASSLESAAVGEQFF.

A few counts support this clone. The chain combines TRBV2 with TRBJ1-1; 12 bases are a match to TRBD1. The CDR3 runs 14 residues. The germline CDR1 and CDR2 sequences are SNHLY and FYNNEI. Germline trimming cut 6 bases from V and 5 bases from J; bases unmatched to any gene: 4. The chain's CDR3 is CASSPGQGATEAFF. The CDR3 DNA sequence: TGTGCCAGCAGCCCGGGACAGGGGGCTACTGAAGCTTTCTTT.

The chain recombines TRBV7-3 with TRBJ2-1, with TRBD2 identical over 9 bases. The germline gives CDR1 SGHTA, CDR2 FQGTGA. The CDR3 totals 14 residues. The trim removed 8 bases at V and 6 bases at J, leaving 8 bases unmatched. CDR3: CASSRLAGPNEQFF. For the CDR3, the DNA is TGTGCCAGCTCTAGGCTAGCGGGACCCAATGAGCAGTTCTTC.

CDR3 DNA sequence: TGCGCCAGCAGCCAAGATGGGGGGCAGGGCTATGGCTACACCTTC. Its translation is CASSQDGGQGYGYTF. The V and J genes are TRBV4-1 and TRBJ1-2; D may be TRBD1 (6 bases). V was pared by 0 bases and J by 4 bases, with 12 bases between. The CDR3 is 15 residues long. Looked up from germline, CDR1 is MGHRA and CDR2 is YSYEKL.

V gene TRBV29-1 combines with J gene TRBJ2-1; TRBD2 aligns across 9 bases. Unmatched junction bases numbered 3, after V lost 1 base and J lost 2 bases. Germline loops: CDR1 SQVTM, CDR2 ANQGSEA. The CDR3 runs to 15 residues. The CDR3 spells CSVEGLAGPYNEQFF. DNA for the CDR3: TGCAGCGTTGAAGGGCTAGCGGGGCCCTACAATGAGCAGTTCTTC.